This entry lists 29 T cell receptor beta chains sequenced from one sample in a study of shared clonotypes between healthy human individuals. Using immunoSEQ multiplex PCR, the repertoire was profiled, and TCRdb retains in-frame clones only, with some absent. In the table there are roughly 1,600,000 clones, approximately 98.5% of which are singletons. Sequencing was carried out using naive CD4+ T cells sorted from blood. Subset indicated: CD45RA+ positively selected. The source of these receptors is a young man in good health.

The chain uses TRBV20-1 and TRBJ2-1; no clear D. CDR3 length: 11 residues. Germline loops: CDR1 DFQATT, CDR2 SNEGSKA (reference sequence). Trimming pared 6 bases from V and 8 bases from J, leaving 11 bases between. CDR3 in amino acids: CSAGGSDEQFF. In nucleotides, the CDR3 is TGCAGTGCCGGTGGGTCTGATGAGCAGTTCTTC.

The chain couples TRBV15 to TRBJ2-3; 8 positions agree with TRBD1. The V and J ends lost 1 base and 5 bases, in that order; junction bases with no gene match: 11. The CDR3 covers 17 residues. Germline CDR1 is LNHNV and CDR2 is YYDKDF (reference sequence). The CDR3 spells CATSRAPQGGVEDTQYF. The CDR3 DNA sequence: TGTGCCACCAGCAGAGCCCCACAGGGGGGAGTTGAAGATACGCAGTATTTT.

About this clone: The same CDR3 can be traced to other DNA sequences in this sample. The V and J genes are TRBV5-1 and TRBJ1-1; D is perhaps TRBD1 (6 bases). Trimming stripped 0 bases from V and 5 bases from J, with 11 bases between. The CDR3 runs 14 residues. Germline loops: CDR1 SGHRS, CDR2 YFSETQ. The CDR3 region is CASSLDGRGTEAFF. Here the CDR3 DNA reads TGCGCCAGCAGCTTGGACGGCAGGGGAACTGAAGCTTTCTTT. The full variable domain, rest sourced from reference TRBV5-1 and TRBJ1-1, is KAGVTQTPRYLIKTRGQQVTLSCSPISGHRSVSWYQQTPGQGLQFLFEYFSETQRNKGNFPGRFSGRQFSNSRSEMNVSTLELGDSALYLCASSLDGRGTEAFFGQGTRLTVV.

The CDR3 loop reads CASSLEAGGTYNEQFF. Here the CDR3 DNA reads TGTGCCAGCAGCTTGGAAGCGGGAGGGACCTACAATGAGCAGTTCTTC. The chain carries TRBV5-4 and TRBJ2-1; 10 bases match TRBD2. Germline V gives CDR1 SGHNT, CDR2 YYREEE (reference sequence). Germline trimming cut 0 bases from V and 2 bases from J; bases unmatched to any gene: 2. The CDR3 totals 16 residues.

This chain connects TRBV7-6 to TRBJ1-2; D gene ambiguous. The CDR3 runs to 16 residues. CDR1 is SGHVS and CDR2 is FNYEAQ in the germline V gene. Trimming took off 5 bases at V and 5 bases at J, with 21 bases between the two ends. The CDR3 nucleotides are TGTGCCAGCAGCCTCCGAGTTGACAAGGGCGGGTATGGCTACACCTTC. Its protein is CASSLRVDKGGYGYTF. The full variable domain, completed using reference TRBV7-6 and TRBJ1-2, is GAGVSQSPRYKVTKRGQDVALRCDPISGHVSLYWYRQALGQGPEFLTYFNYEAQQDKSGLPNDRFSAERPEGSISTLTIQRTEQRDSAMYRCASSLRVDKGGYGYTFGSGTRLTVV.

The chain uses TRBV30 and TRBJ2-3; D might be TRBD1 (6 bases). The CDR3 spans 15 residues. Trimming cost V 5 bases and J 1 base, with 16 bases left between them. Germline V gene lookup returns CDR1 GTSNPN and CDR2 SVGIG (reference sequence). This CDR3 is CAWRYRDHRTDTQYF. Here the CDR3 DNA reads TGTGCCTGGCGATACAGGGACCACCGCACAGATACGCAGTATTTT.

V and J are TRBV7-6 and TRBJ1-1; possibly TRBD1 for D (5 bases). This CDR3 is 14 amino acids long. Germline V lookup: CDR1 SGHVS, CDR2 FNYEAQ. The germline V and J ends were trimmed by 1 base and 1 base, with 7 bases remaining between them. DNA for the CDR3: TGTGCCAGCAGCTTAGGGGGCAGGAACACTGAAGCTTTCTTT. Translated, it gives CASSLGGRNTEAFF.

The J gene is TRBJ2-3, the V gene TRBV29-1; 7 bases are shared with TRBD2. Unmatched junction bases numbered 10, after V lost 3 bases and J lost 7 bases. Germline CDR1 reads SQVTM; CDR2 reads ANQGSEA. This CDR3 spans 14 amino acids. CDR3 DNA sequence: TGCAGCGTTGAGGTTAGCGGAGGGACTAATACGCAGTATTTT. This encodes CSVEVSGGTNTQYF.

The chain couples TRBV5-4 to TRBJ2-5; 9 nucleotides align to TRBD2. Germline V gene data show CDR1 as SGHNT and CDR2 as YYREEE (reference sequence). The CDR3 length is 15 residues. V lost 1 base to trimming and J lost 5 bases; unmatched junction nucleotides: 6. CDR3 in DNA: TGTGCCAGCAGCTTGCCTAGCGGGGAAGGGGAGACCCAGTACTTC. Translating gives CASSLPSGEGETQYF.

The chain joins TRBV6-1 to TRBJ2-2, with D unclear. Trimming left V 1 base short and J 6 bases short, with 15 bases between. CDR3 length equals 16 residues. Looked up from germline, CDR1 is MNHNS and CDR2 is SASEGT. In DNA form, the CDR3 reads TGTGCCAGCAGTGAAGAATGGGCTAGTCGGGCCGGGGAGCTGTTTTTT. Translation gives CASSEEWASRAGELFF.

Written as DNA, the CDR3 is TGTGCCAGTAGTGTGACAGGGCTCGCGGTATATGGCTACACCTTC. This gives the protein CASSVTGLAVYGYTF. The chain uses TRBV19 and TRBJ1-2; 7 nucleotides match TRBD1. Germline V gives CDR1 LNHDA, CDR2 SQIVND (reference sequence). There are 15 residues in the CDR3. V shed 5 bases and J 5 bases; nucleotides not matched to a gene: 11. The complete variable domain, with remaining parts taken from reference TRBV19 and TRBJ1-2, reads DGGITQSPKYLFRKEGQNVTLSCEQNLNHDAMYWYRQDPGQGLRLIYYSQIVNDFQKGDIAEGYSVSREKKESFPLTVTSAQKNPTAFYLCASSVTGLAVYGYTFGSGTRLTVV.

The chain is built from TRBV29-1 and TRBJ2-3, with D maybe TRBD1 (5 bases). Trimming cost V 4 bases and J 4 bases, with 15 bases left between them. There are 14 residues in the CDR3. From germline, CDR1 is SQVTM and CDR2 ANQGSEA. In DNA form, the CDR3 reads TGCAGCGTTGCAGGGCCTCCGGGCGCAGATACGCAGTATTTT. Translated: CSVAGPPGADTQYF.

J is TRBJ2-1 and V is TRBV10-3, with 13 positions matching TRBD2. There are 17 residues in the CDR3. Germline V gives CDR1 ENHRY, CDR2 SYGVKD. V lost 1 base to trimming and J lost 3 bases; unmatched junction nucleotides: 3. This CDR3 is CAISEFRTSGGYNEQFF. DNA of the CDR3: TGTGCCATCAGTGAGTTCCGGACTAGCGGGGGCTACAATGAGCAGTTCTTC.

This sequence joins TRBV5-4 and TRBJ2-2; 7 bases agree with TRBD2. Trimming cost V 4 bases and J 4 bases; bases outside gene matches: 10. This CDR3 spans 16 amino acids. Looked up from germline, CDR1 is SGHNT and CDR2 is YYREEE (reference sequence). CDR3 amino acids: CASSPVAGERTGELFF. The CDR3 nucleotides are TGTGCCAGCAGCCCCGTCGCGGGGGAGCGCACCGGGGAGCTGTTTTTT.

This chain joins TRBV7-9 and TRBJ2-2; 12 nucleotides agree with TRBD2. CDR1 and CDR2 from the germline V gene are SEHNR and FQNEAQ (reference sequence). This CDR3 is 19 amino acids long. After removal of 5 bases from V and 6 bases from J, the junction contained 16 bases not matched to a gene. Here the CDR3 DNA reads TGTGCCAGCAGCCCAGCTACCTCTTCTAGCGGGAGGGCCGCCGGGGAGCTGTTTTTT. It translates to CASSPATSSSGRAAGELFF.

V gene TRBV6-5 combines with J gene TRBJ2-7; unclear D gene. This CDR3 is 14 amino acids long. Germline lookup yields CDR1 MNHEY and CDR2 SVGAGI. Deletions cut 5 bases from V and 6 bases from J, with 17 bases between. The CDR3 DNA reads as TGTGCCAGCAGTGTCGCGGCCCACAACGGCGAGCAGTACTTC. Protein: CASSVAAHNGEQYF.

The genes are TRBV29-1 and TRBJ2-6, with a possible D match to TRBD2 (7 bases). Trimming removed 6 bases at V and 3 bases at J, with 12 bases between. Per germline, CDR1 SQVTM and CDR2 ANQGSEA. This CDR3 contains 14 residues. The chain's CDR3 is CSVGGGRGANVLTF. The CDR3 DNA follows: TGCAGCGTGGGAGGGGGACGTGGGGCCAACGTCCTGACTTTC.

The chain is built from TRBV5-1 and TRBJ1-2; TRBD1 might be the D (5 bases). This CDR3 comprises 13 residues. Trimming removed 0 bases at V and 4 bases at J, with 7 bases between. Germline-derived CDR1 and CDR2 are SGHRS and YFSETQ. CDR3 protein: CASSLGDGYGYTF. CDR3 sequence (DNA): TGCGCCAGCAGCTTGGGGGACGGCTATGGCTACACCTTC.

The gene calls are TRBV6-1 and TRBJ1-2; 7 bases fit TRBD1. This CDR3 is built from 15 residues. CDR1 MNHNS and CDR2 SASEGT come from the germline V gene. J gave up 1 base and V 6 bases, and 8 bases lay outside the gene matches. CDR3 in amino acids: CASSKGGTLNYGYTF. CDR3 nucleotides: TGTGCCAGCAGCAAAGGGGGCACCCTTAACTATGGCTACACCTTC.

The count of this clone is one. In nucleotides, the CDR3 is TGCGCCAGCAGCACGGGACTAGCGGAGAACAATGAGCAGTTCTTC. This encodes CASSTGLAENNEQFF. V and J are TRBV5-1 and TRBJ2-1; 11 bases map to TRBD2. Germline V gene sequence: CDR1 SGHRS, CDR2 YFSETQ. After removal of 4 bases from V and 5 bases from J, the junction contained 5 bases not matched to a gene. The CDR3 spans 15 residues.

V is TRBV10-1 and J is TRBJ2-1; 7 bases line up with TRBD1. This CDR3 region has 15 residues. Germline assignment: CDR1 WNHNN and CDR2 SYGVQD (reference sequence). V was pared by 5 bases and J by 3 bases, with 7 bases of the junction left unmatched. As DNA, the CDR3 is TGCGCCAGCAGTTTATCTCGGACAGGCTACAATGAGCAGTTCTTC. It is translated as CASSLSRTGYNEQFF.

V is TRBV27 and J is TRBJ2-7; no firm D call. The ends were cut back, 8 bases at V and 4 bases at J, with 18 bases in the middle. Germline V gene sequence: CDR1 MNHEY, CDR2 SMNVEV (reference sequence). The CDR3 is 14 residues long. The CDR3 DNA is TGTGCCAGCCGGCGTCTGCAAAGCTTTTACGAGCAGTACTTC. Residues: CASRRLQSFYEQYF.

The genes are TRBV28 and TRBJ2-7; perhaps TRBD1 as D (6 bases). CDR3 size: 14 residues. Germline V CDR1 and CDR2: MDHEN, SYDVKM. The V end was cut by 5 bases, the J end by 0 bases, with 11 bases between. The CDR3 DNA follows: TGTGCCAGCAGTCCCACAGGGAGCTCCTACGAGCAGTACTTC. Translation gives CASSPTGSSYEQYF.

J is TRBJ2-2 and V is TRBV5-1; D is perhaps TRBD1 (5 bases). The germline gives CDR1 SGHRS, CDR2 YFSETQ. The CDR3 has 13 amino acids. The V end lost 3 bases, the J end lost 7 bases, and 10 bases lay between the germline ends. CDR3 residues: CASSSARGGELFF. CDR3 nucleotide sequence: TGCGCCAGCAGCTCCGCTAGGGGCGGGGAGCTGTTTTTT.

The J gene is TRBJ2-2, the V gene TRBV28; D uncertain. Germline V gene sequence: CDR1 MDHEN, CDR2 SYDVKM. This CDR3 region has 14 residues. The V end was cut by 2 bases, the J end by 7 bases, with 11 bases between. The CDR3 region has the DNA TGTGCCAGCAGTTTACCTAGTGTCAGCGGGGAGCTGTTTTTT. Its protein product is CASSLPSVSGELFF.

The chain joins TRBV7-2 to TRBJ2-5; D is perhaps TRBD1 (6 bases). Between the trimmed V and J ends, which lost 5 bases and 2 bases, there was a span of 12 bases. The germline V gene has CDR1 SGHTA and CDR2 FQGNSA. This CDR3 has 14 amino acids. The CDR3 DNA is TGTGCCAGCAGCCGGGACATCTCTCAAGAGACCCAGTACTTC. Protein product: CASSRDISQETQYF.

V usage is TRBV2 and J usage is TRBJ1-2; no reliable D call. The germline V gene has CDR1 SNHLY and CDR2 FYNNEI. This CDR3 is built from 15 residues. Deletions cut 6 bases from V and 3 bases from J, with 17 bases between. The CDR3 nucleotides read TGTGCCAGCAGGTATACACAACTCTTAGACTATGGCTACACCTTC. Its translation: CASRYTQLLDYGYTF.

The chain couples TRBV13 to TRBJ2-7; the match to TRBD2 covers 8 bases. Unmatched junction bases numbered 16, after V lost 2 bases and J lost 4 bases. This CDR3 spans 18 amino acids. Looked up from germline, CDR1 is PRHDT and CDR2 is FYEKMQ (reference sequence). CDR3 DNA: TGTGCCAGCAGCTTATACGAGCCTTTAGCGGGAAATAATTACGAGCAGTACTTC. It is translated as CASSLYEPLAGNNYEQYF.

Written as DNA, the CDR3 is TGTGCCAGCAGCTTAGATCGAAGCGGGAGTGCAGAGGGGACCGGGGAGCTGTTTTTT. Residues: CASSLDRSGSAEGTGELFF. The V gene is TRBV11-3, the J gene TRBJ2-2, with 8 bases matching TRBD2. The CDR3 spans 19 residues. Germline V CDR1 and CDR2: SGHNT, YENEEA. Trimming took 0 bases from V and 5 from J; bases not matched to a gene: 14.